This T cell receptor beta chain was retrieved from a study of technical replicates of blood from a few donors. TCRdb keeps only in-frame clones here, not all; method: immunoSEQ multiplex PCR. Of tens of thousands of clones listed, almost 97% are singletons. CDR1 is SNHLY, CDR2 FYNNEI, per germline. V shed 8 bases, J shed 5 bases, and the junction held 8 bases outside the gene matches. This CDR3 contains 15 residues. The sample consisted of T cells isolated from PBMCs. The chain joins TRBV2 to TRBJ2-1, with 11 positions matching TRBD2. This clonotype was obtained from a human donor in good health. In DNA form, the CDR3 reads TGTGCCAGCGGAATCCAGACTAGCGGGGACAATGAGCAGTTCTTC. Translating it yields CASGIQTSGDNEQFF.